A selection of T cell receptor beta chains follows, all from one sample in a study of blood T cell repertoires in COVID-19. Data came from immunoSEQ multiplex PCR; TCRdb stores just in-frame clones and leaves some out. This table holds about 37,000 clones, around 90% found once. What was sequenced was peripheral blood. The source is a human donor in a cohort sampled during active COVID-19. The CDR3 runs from the conserved cysteine through the conserved F or W. The D gene is left open where the match is weak. Size is stated for part of the rows, as once, few or many counts, or as a class when the clone is expanded.

V: TRBV4-1; D: -; J: TRBJ2-3; size: -; DNA: TGCGCCAGCAGCCCCCCAGCGCCAGGCACAGATACGCAGTATTTT; CDR3: CASSPPAPGTDTQYF
V: TRBV10-2; D: TRBD1; J: TRBJ2-7; size: -; DNA: TGCGCCAGCAGTCACAGGGGGCACTCCTACGAGCAGTACTTC; CDR3: CASSHRGHSYEQYF
V: TRBV3-1/TRBV3-2; D: TRBD1; J: TRBJ1-2; size: -; DNA: TGTGCCAGCAGCCAAGCCGGGACAGGGGATCGTGGCTACACCTTC; CDR3: CASSQAGTGDRGYTF
V: TRBV10-1; D: -; J: TRBJ1-2; size: few; DNA: TGCGCCAGCAGTTCACGAGACAAAGGGAGCTATGGCTACACCTTC; CDR3: CASSSRDKGSYGYTF
V: TRBV3-1/TRBV3-2; D: TRBD2; J: TRBJ2-7; size: -; DNA: TGTGCCAGCAGCCGGGCGGGACTAGCGGGAGGGCAAAAAAACGAGCAGTACTTC; CDR3: CASSRAGLAGGQKNEQYF
V: TRBV5-4; D: TRBD1; J: TRBJ2-2; size: large; DNA: TGTGCCAGCAGCTTGGGTCCCGGGACAGCGAACACCGGGGAGCTGTTTTTT; CDR3: CASSLGPGTANTGELFF
V: TRBV7-9; D: -; J: TRBJ2-1; size: -; DNA: TGTGCCAGCAGCGCGCGACTAGAAACCTACAATGAGCAGTTCTTC; CDR3: CASSARLETYNEQFF
V: TRBV27; D: TRBD1; J: TRBJ1-3; size: -; DNA: TGTGCCAGCAGTCGGACAGGGCTGGGAAACACCATATATTTT; CDR3: CASSRTGLGNTIYF
V: TRBV29-1; D: -; J: TRBJ1-2; size: -; DNA: TGCAGCGTTGGGGGCGGGGAAGGCTATGGCTACACCTTC; CDR3: CSVGGGEGYGYTF
V: TRBV19; D: -; J: TRBJ2-5; size: -; DNA: TGTGCCAGTAGTATGGGGCGGACCATAGACCGCCAAGAGACCCAGTACTTC; CDR3: CASSMGRTIDRQETQYF
V: TRBV10-3; D: -; J: TRBJ1-2; size: -; DNA: TGTGCCATCAGCCCGGACAGTGTTGGCTACACCTTC; CDR3: CAISPDSVGYTF
V: TRBV3-1/TRBV3-2; D: TRBD2; J: TRBJ2-7; size: once; DNA: TGTGCCAGCAGTCAGGGTGGCGGGAGTAGTTACGAGCAGTACTTC; CDR3: CASSQGGGSSYEQYF
V: TRBV13; D: TRBD2; J: TRBJ2-2; size: -; DNA: TGTGCCAGCAGCTTGGGTCTAGCGGCGAAGAACACCGGGGAGCTGTTTTTT; CDR3: CASSLGLAAKNTGELFF
V: TRBV5-1; D: -; J: TRBJ1-4; size: once; DNA: TGCGCCAGCAGCTTTTGGGACTCAACTAATGAAAAACTGTTTTTT; CDR3: CASSFWDSTNEKLFF
V: TRBV28; D: TRBD2; J: TRBJ2-1; size: -; DNA: TGTGCCAGCAGTTTAGGGACTAGCGGGGTCAATGAGCAGTTCTTC; CDR3: CASSLGTSGVNEQFF
V: TRBV18; D: -; J: TRBJ1-3; size: -; DNA: TGTGCCAGCTCACCCGTTTCGGCTGGAAACACCATATATTTT; CDR3: CASSPVSAGNTIYF
V: TRBV6-1; D: -; J: TRBJ1-3; size: -; DNA: TGTGCCAGCAGTGAAAGGTGGGGGGGTTTCTCCGGAAACACCATATATTTT; CDR3: CASSERWGGFSGNTIYF
V: TRBV24-1; D: TRBD2; J: TRBJ2-1; size: -; DNA: TGTGCCACCAGTCCACGGGGGGGCCCCAACAATGAGCAGTTCTTC; CDR3: CATSPRGGPNNEQFF
V: TRBV7-2; D: -; J: TRBJ2-1; size: -; DNA: TGTGCCAGCAGCTTTCGGGGGGCGCGCGGTGAGCAGTTCTTC; CDR3: CASSFRGARGEQFF
V: TRBV19; D: -; J: TRBJ1-5; size: -; DNA: TGTGCCAGTAGTGCCGGGAGTCCCTCAGGCAATCAGCCCCAGCATTTT; CDR3: CASSAGSPSGNQPQHF
V: TRBV7-2; D: -; J: TRBJ2-2; size: -; DNA: TGTGCCAGCAGCACCCGGGAGGGGGCAGACACCGGGGAGCTGTTTTTT; CDR3: CASSTREGADTGELFF
V: TRBV10-2; D: -; J: TRBJ2-1; size: -; DNA: TGCGCCAGCACCCGGGACTCCTACAATGAGCAGTTCTTC; CDR3: CASTRDSYNEQFF
V: TRBV3-1/TRBV3-2; D: TRBD1; J: TRBJ2-7; size: -; DNA: TGTGCCAGCAGTCTACGGGACAGGGACTACGAGCAGTACTTC; CDR3: CASSLRDRDYEQYF
V: TRBV19; D: TRBD1; J: TRBJ2-4; size: -; DNA: TGTGCCAGTAGTATGGGGACAGCGAAGTTGGGCATTCAGTACTTC; CDR3: CASSMGTAKLGIQYF
V: TRBV5-1; D: TRBD2; J: TRBJ2-5; size: -; DNA: TGCGCCAGCAGACAGCTAGCGGGGGGGCAAGAGACCCAGTACTTC; CDR3: CASRQLAGGQETQYF
V: TRBV5-1; D: -; J: TRBJ1-1; size: -; DNA: TGCGCCAGCAGCCCCCAAGGGGGAGATGAAGCTTTCTTT; CDR3: CASSPQGGDEAFF
V: TRBV7-9; D: -; J: TRBJ2-7; size: -; DNA: TGTGCCAGCAGCCGGGCGGGTGGCCTGCGAATCTACGAGCAGTACTTC; CDR3: CASSRAGGLRIYEQYF
V: TRBV4-1; D: TRBD1; J: TRBJ1-4; size: -; DNA: TGCGCCAGCAGACTCGGGACAGGGGGTTCCCTTGGAGAAAAACTGTTTTTT; CDR3: CASRLGTGGSLGEKLFF
V: TRBV3-1/TRBV3-2; D: -; J: TRBJ1-1; size: -; DNA: TGTGCCAGCAGCCAAGATCAAGCGGGGGGGACTTTGATGAACACTGAAGCTTTCTTT; CDR3: CASSQDQAGGTLMNTEAFF
V: TRBV9; D: TRBD2; J: TRBJ2-2; size: -; DNA: TGTGCCAGCAGCGTAGCCCGGCGGGTAGCGGGGGCGAACACCGGGGAGCTGTTTTTT; CDR3: CASSVARRVAGANTGELFF
V: TRBV24-1; D: -; J: TRBJ1-2; size: -; DNA: TGTGCCACCAGTGATTTGCGGGCGGTTACTAGTGGCTACACCTTC; CDR3: CATSDLRAVTSGYTF